One sample yielded the 21 T cell receptor beta chains listed below, sequenced in a study of regulatory T cells in long-lasting Graves disease. Construction of the TCR beta libraries employed iRepertoire HTBI primers in conjunction with Arm-PCR of CDR3 regions. TCRdb ran MiXCR on the multiplex PCR reads and lists one entry per CDR3 protein. The profile shows roughly 500,000 distinct CDR3 sequences, roughly 14% of them singletons. Specified time point: newly diagnosed GD, antithyroid drugs for less than 3 months. The TCR library was made from RNA extracted from PBMCs. In addition, the sample was reused for a study of T cells in Graves' hyperthyroidism and ophthalmopathy.

Sequencing used peripheral blood mononuclear cells (PBMCs), obtained at new diagnosis, from a patient treated with antithyroid drugs. All receptors derive from a man younger than 45 with Graves disease.

To note about this clonotype: A much larger clone differs from this one at a single base, so this may be a read error. The J gene is TRBJ2-5, the V gene TRBV3-1, with 9 bases matching TRBD2. CDR1 is LGHDT, CDR2 YNNKEL, per germline (reference sequence). The CDR3 contains 14 residues. CDR3 sequence reads: CASSPFAGGLTQHF. The CDR3 region has the DNA TGTGCCAGCAGCCCGTTCGCGGGGGGGTTGACCCAGCACTTC.

This clonotype was recorded at least ten times. V gene TRBV12-3 or TRBV12-4 combines with J gene TRBJ2-3, with 8 bases aligning to TRBD1. This CDR3 is 14 amino acids long. Trimming removed 7 bases from V and 6 bases from J; junction bases left unmatched: 9. This CDR3 reads CASKTGVVLDTQYF. CDR3 nucleotide sequence: TGTGCCAGCAAGACAGGGGTAGTGCTGGATACGCAGTATTTT.

This clonotype was seen at least ten times. The J gene is TRBJ1-1, the V gene TRBV7-8, with a possible D match to TRBD1 (5 bases). V lost 2 bases to trimming and J lost 6 bases, with 10 bases between them. The CDR3 contains 13 residues. The germline gives CDR1 SGHVS, CDR2 FQNEAQ. The DNA for the CDR3 is TGTGCCAGCAGCTTAAGGGGTTACGCTGAAGCTTTCTTT. Residues: CASSLRGYAEAFF.

This clonotype was recorded many times. The chain combines TRBV15 with TRBJ2-1, with a weak D call TRBD1 (8 bases). The CDR3 consists of 15 residues. V lost 9 bases and J 8 bases, leaving 23 bases between the germline ends. Germline V gives CDR1 LNHNV, CDR2 YYDKDF (reference sequence). In DNA, the CDR3 is TGTGCCACTGGGGGCTTACAGGGGGGGGAATATGAGCAGTTCTTC. This encodes CATGGLQGGEYEQFF.

As to this clonotype: The junction departs from germline at one end; a sequencing error may be responsible. The genes are TRBV28 and TRBJ1-3, with unresolved D. This CDR3 is 13 amino acids long. Germline lookup yields CDR1 MDHEN and CDR2 SYDVKM. The CDR3 sequence is CVSGGYTGNTIYF. CDR3 nucleotides: TGTGTCAGCGGAGGGTATACCGGAAACACCATATATTTT.

This clonotype was observed many times. The V gene is TRBV11-1, the J gene TRBJ1-2; D perhaps matches TRBD1 (5 bases). Per the germline V gene, CDR1 is SGHAT and CDR2 is FQDESV (reference sequence). CDR3 length equals 13 residues. V shed 5 bases and J shed 5 bases, with 12 bases lying between them. CDR3 DNA sequence: TGTGCCAGCAGCGGGGGACCGATGTATGGCTACACCTTC. Its translation is CASSGGPMYGYTF.

This clonotype appeared many times. This chain joins TRBV12-3 or TRBV12-4 and TRBJ2-1; possible D gene TRBD1, 5 bases. The CDR3 extends over 14 amino acids. The germline V and J ends were trimmed by 6 bases and 8 bases, with 17 bases remaining between them. The CDR3: CASSKGAIGDEQFF. CDR3 DNA sequence: TGTGCCAGCAGCAAAGGGGCGATTGGCGATGAGCAGTTCTTC.

The chain is built from TRBV6-4 and TRBJ2-1, with D possibly matching TRBD1 (5 bases). The CDR3 is 14 amino acids. V was trimmed by 6 bases and J by 5 bases, leaving 14 bases between them. Germline-derived CDR1 and CDR2 are MRHNA and SNTAGT. CDR3 bases: TGTGCCAGCAGAAGGATCACAGGTGACAATGAGCAGTTCTTC. This translates into CASRRITGDNEQFF.

This clonotype appeared a few times. The chain joins TRBV4-1 to TRBJ1-1; the D is unclear. V lost 3 bases, J lost 4 bases, and 21 bases lay in between. This CDR3 spans 17 amino acids. Looked up from germline, CDR1 is MGHRA and CDR2 is YSYEKL. CDR3 residues: CASSHSPASRVATEAFF. Written as DNA, the CDR3 is TGCGCCAGCAGCCATTCCCCAGCGTCAAGGGTGGCCACTGAAGCTTTCTTT.

This clonotype was counted a single time. This may arise from a read error, as a much more abundant clone is one base away. The rearrangement joins TRBV28 to TRBJ2-5, with D perhaps TRBD2 (5 bases). V lost 3 bases and J 6 bases, leaving 11 bases between the germline ends. The CDR3 runs to 13 residues. Germline assignment: CDR1 MDHEN and CDR2 SYDVKM. The CDR3 region is CASSFNDGKTQYF. CDR3 DNA sequence: TGTGCCAGCAGTTTTAATGACGGGAAGACCCAGTACTTC. Looking up the rest from reference TRBV28 and TRBJ2-5 gives the full variable domain: DVKVTQSSRYLVKRTGEKVFLECVQDMDHENMFWYRQDPGLGLRLIYFSYDVKMKEKGDIPEGYSVSREKKERFSLILESASTNQTSMYLCASSFNDGKTQYFGPGTRLLVL.

This clonotype came up many times. CDR3 sequence (DNA): TGTGCCAGCCGGGGGCACCTTAATCAGCCCCAGCATTTT. Encoded protein: CASRGHLNQPQHF. The chain carries TRBV25-1 and TRBJ1-5; D may be TRBD1 (6 bases). The germline V gene has CDR1 MGHDK and CDR2 SYGVNS. Trimming cost V 8 bases and J 4 bases, with 12 bases left between them. The CDR3 consists of 13 residues.

This clonotype was detected many times. The chain carries TRBV2 and TRBJ1-4; tentative D call: TRBD1 (5 bases). Germline lookup yields CDR1 SNHLY and CDR2 FYNNEI. The length of the CDR3 is 14 residues. Trimming stripped 4 bases from V and 3 bases from J, with 9 bases between. The CDR3 DNA is TGTGCCAGCAGTGCAGGGTTATCTAATGAAAAACTGTTTTTT. It specifies CASSAGLSNEKLFF. Drawing the rest from reference TRBV2 and TRBJ1-4, the complete variable domain is EPEVTQTPSHQVTQMGQEVILRCVPISNHLYFYWYRQILGQKVEFLVSFYNNEISEKSEIFDDQFSVERPDGSNFTLKIRSTKLEDSAMYFCASSAGLSNEKLFFGSGTQLSVL.

This clonotype was picked up many times. The rearrangement joins TRBV20-1 to TRBJ2-1; unclear D gene. Germline assignment: CDR1 DFQATT and CDR2 SNEGSKA (reference sequence). Trimming stripped 3 bases from V and 2 bases from J, with 8 bases between. The CDR3 spans 13 residues. CDR3 in DNA: TGCAGTGCTAGGTCTGCGGCCTACAATGAGCAGTTCTTC. It is translated as CSARSAAYNEQFF.

This clonotype appeared many times. This chain connects TRBV2 to TRBJ2-7, with D tentatively TRBD1 or TRBD2 (5 bases each). The V and J ends lost 5 bases and 6 bases respectively, with 11 bases between them. The CDR3 runs 12 residues. CDR1 and CDR2 from the germline V gene are SNHLY and FYNNEI. CDR3 coding DNA: TGTGCCAGCAGTCCCCCGGGACCCGAGCAGTACTTC. Its protein product is CASSPPGPEQYF.

This clonotype was seen a handful of times. The chain combines TRBV19 with TRBJ2-1; 12 nucleotides line up with TRBD1. The CDR3 spans 20 residues. The V gene's germline CDR1 is LNHDA and CDR2 SQIVND (reference sequence). V shed 5 bases and J 5 bases; nucleotides not matched to a gene: 19. The CDR3 reads CASSLRPGTGGSKSHNEQFF. CDR3 DNA sequence: TGTGCCAGTAGTCTTCGTCCCGGGACAGGGGGCTCCAAATCCCACAATGAGCAGTTCTTC.

This clonotype was recorded at least ten times. The V call is TRBV24-1, the J call TRBJ2-1, with TRBD2 matching over 10 bases. The CDR3 is made up of 14 amino acids. Looked up from germline, CDR1 is KGHDR and CDR2 is SFDVKD. V lost 9 bases to trimming and J lost 8 bases; unmatched junction nucleotides: 9. CDR3 bases: TGTGCCACCCAATCTAGCGGGAGTATAGATGAGCAGTTCTTC. As protein: CATQSSGSIDEQFF.

The rearrangement joins TRBV20-1 to TRBJ1-6, with D possibly TRBD1 on 6 matching bases. Germline V gene data show CDR1 as DFQATT and CDR2 as SNEGSKA (reference sequence). The CDR3 covers 17 residues. Trimming left V 3 bases short and J 15 bases short, with 30 bases between. CDR3 DNA: TGCAGTGCTAGGGGCCATACGGGGGCGTCTCCGACCCGTGGCCTCCACTTT. It specifies CSARGHTGASPTRGLHF.

This sequence joins TRBV9 and TRBJ2-3, with D unresolved. CDR1 and CDR2 (germline): SGDLS, YYNGEE. The CDR3 spans 13 residues. Trimming pared 3 bases from V and 5 bases from J, leaving 10 bases between. The DNA of the CDR3 is TGTGCCAGCAGCGAGGCTAGGTTAGATACGCAGTATTTT. Its translation: CASSEARLDTQYF.

This clonotype was observed a few times. CDR3 loop: CASSPVPLAGAGLGEQYF. In DNA, the CDR3 is TGTGCCAGCTCACCAGTGCCACTAGCGGGAGCGGGTTTGGGAGAGCAGTACTTC. The J gene is TRBJ2-7, the V gene TRBV18; 11 bases are a match to TRBD2. Trimming at V came to 2 bases and at J to 7 bases, leaving 16 bases not matched to a gene. Germline CDR1 reads KGHSH; CDR2 reads LQKENI. The CDR3 extends over 18 amino acids.

This clonotype was found many times. This sequence joins TRBV11-1 and TRBJ2-5; 8 bases fit TRBD1. The germline gives CDR1 SGHAT, CDR2 FQDESV (reference sequence). The CDR3 is made up of 15 amino acids. After removal of 5 bases from V and 5 bases from J, the junction contained 10 bases not matched to a gene. The CDR3 reads CASSPRQGSRETQYF. The CDR3 DNA reads as TGTGCCAGCAGCCCCCGACAGGGGAGTCGGGAGACCCAGTACTTC.

Of note for this clonotype: An end of the junction does not agree with germline; a read error may underlie this. The rearrangement joins TRBV3-1 to TRBJ1-3; D call uncertain. The germline gives CDR1 LGHDT, CDR2 YNNKEL (reference sequence). The CDR3 contains 15 residues. The CDR3 protein is CASSLSGLSGNTIYF. The CDR3, as DNA: TGTGCCAGCAGCTTGTCGGGCCTCTCTGGGAACACCATATATTTT. Together with reference TRBV3-1 and TRBJ1-3, the CDR3 gives the full variable domain: DTAVSQTPKYLVTQMGNDKSIKCEQNLGHDTMYWYKQDSKKFLKIMFSYNNKELIINETVPNRFSPKSPDKAHLNLHINSLELGDSAVYFCASSLSGLSGNTIYFGEGSWLTVV.